Following are 26 T cell receptor beta chains from one sample sequenced in a study of T cell responses to AZD1222 COVID-19 vaccine. Some clones are missing from TCRdb's copy, which holds only in-frame ones; the method was immunoSEQ multiplex PCR. The sample includes around 210,000 clones, approximately 94% of them seen just once. Sample: peripheral blood, taken 28 days after the second dose of the MenACWY control vaccine. Receptors were obtained from an adult who received the MenACWY meningococcal vaccine as a control.

This clone was observed a single time. The chain employs TRBV27 and TRBJ1-2; 8 bases are shared with TRBD1. Per germline, CDR1 MNHEY and CDR2 SMNVEV (reference sequence). This CDR3 contains 15 residues. Unmatched junction bases numbered 9, after V lost 5 bases and J lost 4 bases. The CDR3 region is CASSPSGGAGYGYTF. CDR3 sequence (DNA): TGTGCCAGCAGTCCTTCAGGGGGCGCAGGCTATGGCTACACCTTC.

The V gene is TRBV30, the J gene TRBJ2-3; no clear D gene. The ends were cut back, 2 bases at V and 5 bases at J, with 5 bases in the middle. The CDR3 is 11 residues long. Germline loops: CDR1 GTSNPN, CDR2 SVGIG (reference sequence). CDR3 DNA: TGTGCCTGGAGTAAGGGAGATACGCAGTATTTT. Amino acid sequence: CAWSKGDTQYF.

The chain employs TRBV13 and TRBJ2-7; a possible D gene is TRBD1 (5 bases). The V end lost 4 bases, the J end lost 2 bases, and 9 bases lay between the germline ends. Per the germline V gene, CDR1 is PRHDT and CDR2 is FYEKMQ (reference sequence). The length of the CDR3 is 13 residues. The CDR3, as DNA: TGTGCCAGCAGCTCCAGGGTTACCTACGAGCAGTACTTC. Protein: CASSSRVTYEQYF. The full variable domain, with the rest looked up from reference TRBV13 and TRBJ2-7, is AAGVIQSPRHLIKEKRETATLKCYPIPRHDTVYWYQQGPGQDPQFLISFYEKMQSDKGSIPDRFSAQQFSDYHSELNMSSLELGDSALYFCASSSRVTYEQYFGPGTRLTVT.

The genes are TRBV28 and TRBJ1-4; no reliable D call. Germline V gene sequence: CDR1 MDHEN, CDR2 SYDVKM. CDR3 length equals 15 residues. V dropped 1 base and J dropped 7 bases, with 13 bases sitting between them. The CDR3 nucleotides are TGTGCCAGCAGTTTATCGGCCAGTGGTGGTGAAAAACTGTTTTTT. It encodes CASSLSASGGEKLFF.

The chain has TRBV15 and TRBJ2-3; 9 nucleotides line up with TRBD2. Germline assignment: CDR1 LNHNV and CDR2 YYDKDF (reference sequence). The V segment lost 4 bases and the J segment 6 bases; nucleotides outside the gene matches: 11. This CDR3 spans 16 amino acids. The CDR3: CATSNLAGAPRDTQYF. For the CDR3, the DNA is TGTGCCACCAGCAACTTAGCGGGGGCCCCCAGGGATACGCAGTATTTT.

This chain links TRBV10-3 with TRBJ1-5, with 11 bases matching TRBD1. Looked up from germline, CDR1 is ENHRY and CDR2 is SYGVKD. Trimming took 4 bases from V and 7 from J; bases not matched to a gene: 12. The CDR3 covers 17 residues. This chain's CDR3 is CAISATRDRGRGQPQHF. CDR3 nucleotides: TGTGCCATCAGTGCTACCCGGGACAGGGGGAGAGGCCAGCCCCAGCATTTT.

The chain is built from TRBV5-4 and TRBJ2-2; TRBD2 might be the D (5 bases). The CDR3 is made up of 15 amino acids. Trimming removed 4 bases from V and 6 bases from J, with 16 bases in between. The germline V gene encodes CDR1 SGHNT and CDR2 YYREEE (reference sequence). The CDR3 bases are TGTGCCAGCAGCCCCGGTCTCCGGGATTCCGGGGAGCTGTTTTTT. This encodes CASSPGLRDSGELFF.

V usage is TRBV7-2 and J usage is TRBJ2-7; 9 bases agree with TRBD1. This CDR3 has 18 residues. Germline V gene data show CDR1 as SGHTA and CDR2 as FQGNSA. The ends lost 3 bases at V and 2 bases at J; junction bases unmatched: 14. CDR3 in DNA: TGTGCCAGCAGCTTTGGTCCCACAGGGGGCGACATTACCTACGAGCAGTACTTC. This encodes CASSFGPTGGDITYEQYF.

The chain is built from TRBV7-2 and TRBJ1-5; tentative D call: TRBD1 (5 bases). This CDR3 has 15 residues. CDR1 and CDR2 (germline): SGHTA, FQGNSA. Between the trimmed V and J ends, which lost 3 bases and 1 base, there was a span of 10 bases. CDR3 sequence: CASSLGQSSNQPQHF. DNA of the CDR3: TGTGCCAGCAGCTTGGGGCAGAGCAGCAATCAGCCCCAGCATTTT. Filled out from reference TRBV7-2 and TRBJ1-5, the complete variable domain reads GAGVSQSPSNKVTEKGKDVELRCDPISGHTALYWYRQSLGQGLEFLIYFQGNSAPDKSGLPSDRFSAERTGGSVSTLTIQRTQQEDSAVYLCASSLGQSSNQPQHFGDGTRLSIL.

The genes are TRBV4-2 and TRBJ1-6; 7 positions agree with TRBD1. This CDR3 is built from 16 residues. The ends lost 4 bases at V and 8 bases at J; junction bases unmatched: 11. The germline gives CDR1 LGHNA, CDR2 YNFKEQ. The CDR3 protein is CASSPDTGDGDSPLHF. The CDR3, as DNA: TGTGCCAGCAGCCCGGATACAGGGGACGGAGATTCACCCCTCCACTTT.

The chain couples TRBV24-1 to TRBJ2-5, with no clear D. The CDR3 loop spans 11 amino acids. Germline V lookup: CDR1 KGHDR, CDR2 SFDVKD. V was clipped by 4 bases and J by 5 bases, with 4 bases between them. DNA of the CDR3: TGTGCCACCAGTGACCGGGAGACCCAGTACTTC. Protein: CATSDRETQYF.

CDR3 amino acids: CASSPTGLVGGHNEQFF. The CDR3 coding sequence is TGTGCCAGCAGTCCTACAGGACTAGTAGGGGGACACAATGAGCAGTTCTTC. The rearrangement uses TRBV7-2 and TRBJ2-1; tentatively, D is TRBD2 (7 bases). The CDR3 sequence is 17 residues long. Germline CDR1 and CDR2: SGHTA and FQGNSA. V lost 6 bases, J lost 5 bases, and 23 bases lay in between.

This clone was counted a single time. V and J are TRBV7-9 and TRBJ1-1; weak D call: TRBD1 (5 bases). The CDR3 runs 17 residues. V was shortened by 4 bases and J by 0 bases, with 18 bases between the two germline ends. Germline V gene lookup returns CDR1 SEHNR and CDR2 FQNEAQ (reference sequence). The CDR3 is CASSSDAGGAMNTEAFF. CDR3 coding DNA: TGTGCCAGCAGCTCAGACGCCGGCGGGGCCATGAACACTGAAGCTTTCTTT.

V usage is TRBV6-2 or TRBV6-3 and J usage is TRBJ2-7; D remains unclear. Trimming pared 5 bases from V and 7 bases from J, leaving 15 bases between. Germline V lookup: CDR1 MNHEY, CDR2 SVGEGT. The CDR3 has 13 residues. The CDR3 is CASSHQGFREQYF. CDR3 nucleotides: TGTGCCAGCAGTCACCAAGGGTTTCGAGAGCAGTACTTC.

The chain joins TRBV19 to TRBJ1-2; no firm D call. The length of the CDR3 is 12 residues. Germline-derived CDR1 and CDR2 are LNHDA and SQIVND (reference sequence). Deletions cut 5 bases from V and 9 bases from J, with 13 bases between. This CDR3 reads CASSASEASYTF. DNA for the CDR3: TGTGCCAGTAGTGCCAGTGAAGCGAGCTACACCTTC.

This clone was detected only once. CDR3 sequence reads: CATQDRGNQPQHF. The CDR3 DNA sequence: TGTGCCACCCAGGACAGGGGCAATCAGCCCCAGCATTTT. J is TRBJ1-5 and V is TRBV28; 8 nucleotides align to TRBD1. With 10 bases clipped from V and 2 bases from J, the junction kept 4 bases outside the gene matches. The CDR3 extends over 13 amino acids. The germline CDR1 and CDR2 sequences are MDHEN and SYDVKM.

V gene TRBV24-1 combines with J gene TRBJ2-2; 10 positions agree with TRBD2. V gave up 9 bases and J gave up 0 bases; unmatched junction bases: 6. Looked up from germline, CDR1 is KGHDR and CDR2 is SFDVKD. This CDR3 is built from 16 residues. This CDR3 reads CATGTSESPNTGELFF. The DNA for the CDR3 is TGTGCCACCGGGACTAGCGAATCTCCGAACACCGGGGAGCTGTTTTTT.

The chain has TRBV18 and TRBJ1-6; 8 bases line up with TRBD1. V was clipped by 3 bases and J by 7 bases; unmatched bases: 8. The germline V gene has CDR1 KGHSH and CDR2 LQKENI. The CDR3 consists of 16 residues. This CDR3 is CASSPQPDRDNSPLHF. The CDR3 nucleotides are TGTGCCAGCTCACCCCAGCCGGACAGGGACAATTCACCCCTCCACTTT.

The rearrangement joins TRBV7-9 to TRBJ1-2; 9 bases are a match to TRBD1. With 3 bases clipped from V and 8 bases from J, the junction kept 10 bases outside the gene matches. Germline-derived CDR1 and CDR2 are SEHNR and FQNEAQ (reference sequence). CDR3 size: 15 residues. DNA of the CDR3: TGTGCCAGCAGCTTTCTAACAACAGGGGGCGACGGCTACACCTTC. This sequence encodes CASSFLTTGGDGYTF.

The V gene is TRBV6-5, the J gene TRBJ1-6, with D perhaps matching TRBD1 (5 bases). V shed 0 bases and J shed 6 bases, with 6 bases lying between them. The germline CDR1 and CDR2 sequences are MNHEY and SVGAGI. CDR3 size: 14 residues. The CDR3 loop reads CASSYSGPNSPLHF. CDR3 bases: TGTGCCAGCAGTTACTCGGGGCCTAATTCACCCCTCCACTTT.

V is TRBV7-9 and J is TRBJ2-3, with a weak D call TRBD2 (6 bases). From germline, CDR1 is SEHNR and CDR2 FQNEAQ (reference sequence). The CDR3 covers 18 residues. V was pared by 2 bases and J by 6 bases, with 24 bases between. CDR3 loop: CASSLTKPGLGLLDTQYF. In DNA, the CDR3 is TGTGCCAGCAGCTTAACCAAACCGGGACTGGGCCTCCTGGATACGCAGTATTTT.

The chain links TRBV5-6 to TRBJ2-1; D is ambiguous. The CDR3 is 13 residues long. CDR1 SGHDT and CDR2 YYEEEE come from the germline V gene. V was cut by 4 bases and J by 9 bases, with 14 bases left in between. The CDR3 region is CASSLQLAREQFF. For the CDR3, the DNA is TGTGCCAGCAGCCTACAATTAGCCCGTGAGCAGTTCTTC.

This chain links TRBV19 with TRBJ2-6; 7 bases are a match to TRBD1. This CDR3 is 17 amino acids long. Germline loops: CDR1 LNHDA, CDR2 SQIVND (reference sequence). Unmatched junction bases numbered 8, after V lost 4 bases and J lost 2 bases. The CDR3 nucleotides read TGTGCCAGTAGTAACTCTCACAGGGGCACTGGGGCCAACGTCCTGACTTTC. Translated, it gives CASSNSHRGTGANVLTF.

This clone was detected once. The V call is TRBV5-1, the J call TRBJ1-2, with D unclear. The CDR3 has 14 residues. Germline CDR1 and CDR2: SGHRS and YFSETQ. The ends were cut back, 7 bases at V and 3 bases at J, with 16 bases in the middle. This CDR3 is CASSTPSGDYGYTF. CDR3 DNA sequence: TGCGCCAGCTCTACACCCAGTGGGGACTATGGCTACACCTTC.

This chain links TRBV19 with TRBJ1-1, with D uncertain. V lost 0 bases and J lost 2, with 16 bases in between. The CDR3 is 17 residues long. Germline CDR1 and CDR2: LNHDA and SQIVND (reference sequence). CDR3 DNA: TGTGCCAGTAGTATAGATTTTGTAGGGTCAGCCAACACTGAAGCTTTCTTT. As protein: CASSIDFVGSANTEAFF.

The chain carries TRBV6-4 and TRBJ2-1; 9 bases align to TRBD1. The length of the CDR3 is 16 residues. J was trimmed by 3 bases and V by 0 bases; bases with no gene match: 3. Germline CDR1 and CDR2: MRHNA and SNTAGT. The CDR3 loop reads CASSDSRTGDYNEQFF. Written as DNA, the CDR3 is TGTGCCAGCAGTGACTCCCGGACAGGGGACTACAATGAGCAGTTCTTC.